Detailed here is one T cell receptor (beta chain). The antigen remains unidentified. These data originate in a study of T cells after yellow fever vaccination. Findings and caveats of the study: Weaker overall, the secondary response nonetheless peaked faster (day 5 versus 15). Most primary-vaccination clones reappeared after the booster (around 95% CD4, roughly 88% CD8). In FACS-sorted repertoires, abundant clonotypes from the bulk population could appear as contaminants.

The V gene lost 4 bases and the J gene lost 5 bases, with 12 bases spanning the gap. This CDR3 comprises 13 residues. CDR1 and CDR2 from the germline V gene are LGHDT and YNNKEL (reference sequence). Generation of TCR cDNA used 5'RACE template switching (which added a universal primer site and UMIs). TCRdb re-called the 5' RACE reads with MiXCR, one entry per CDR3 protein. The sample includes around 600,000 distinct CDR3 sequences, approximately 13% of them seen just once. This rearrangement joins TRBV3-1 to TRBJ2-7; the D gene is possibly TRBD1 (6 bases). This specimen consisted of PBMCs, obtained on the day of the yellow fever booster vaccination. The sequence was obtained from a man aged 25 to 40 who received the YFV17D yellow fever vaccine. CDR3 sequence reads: CASSLLEGDEQYF. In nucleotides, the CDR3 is TGTGCCAGCAGCCTCCTCGAGGGGGACGAGCAGTACTTC.